Listed below are T cell receptor beta chains from one sample, sequenced in a study of blood T cell repertoires in COVID-19. Sequencing was performed with immunoSEQ multiplex PCR; in TCRdb, only in-frame clones are kept and a portion is missing. The sample has roughly 100,000 clones; almost 90% are singletons. The sequencing sample was made of peripheral blood. The receptors were sampled from a woman in her seventies with acute or convalescent COVID-19. The CDR3 runs from the conserved cysteine through the conserved F or W. Fields, in order: clone size, V gene, J gene, D gene, CDR3 DNA, CDR3 protein. The D gene is left open where the match is weak. Clone sizes are given selectively: once, few, many, or a class where the clone is expanded.

once	TRBV7-3	TRBJ2-2	.	TGTGCCAGCAGCTTAACAGCACGTAGGGAGCTGTTTTTT	CASSLTARRELFF
.	TRBV3-1/TRBV3-2	TRBJ2-1	TRBD1	TGTGCCAGCAGCCAATCAGGGGGCAATGAGCAGTTCTTC	CASSQSGGNEQFF
.	TRBV28	TRBJ1-6	TRBD1	TGTGCCAGCAGGTTCCGGGACAGGGGTAATTCACCCCTCCACTTT	CASRFRDRGNSPLHF
.	TRBV28	TRBJ2-5	TRBD2	TGTGCCAGCAGTCCAACGACTAGCGGGCCCCAAGAGACCCAGTACTTC	CASSPTTSGPQETQYF
few	TRBV7-9	TRBJ2-5	TRBD1	TGTGCCAGCAGCTCCCGACAGGGGTACCAAGAGACCCAGTACTTC	CASSSRQGYQETQYF
.	TRBV5-1	TRBJ1-1	TRBD1	TGCGCCAGCAGCGCTGGGACAGGGGGCTCCCCCTGGACTGAAGCTTTCTTT	CASSAGTGGSPWTEAFF
.	TRBV2	TRBJ1-1	TRBD1	TGTGCCAGCAGTAGGACAGGGTTAACTGAAGCTTTCTTT	CASSRTGLTEAFF
.	TRBV4-1	TRBJ2-4	.	TGCGCCAGCAGCCAAGAGATGAACTTGTTCGGCGACACAGCCCGGGGGTACTTC	CASSQEMNLFGDTARGYF
.	TRBV19	TRBJ1-4	.	TGTGCCAGTAGTCTTACACAGGGAACTAATGAAAAACTGTTTTTT	CASSLTQGTNEKLFF
.	TRBV5-4	TRBJ2-2	TRBD1	TGTGCCAGCAGCCGAGCAGGGGGTAGGAGCGGGGAGCTGTTTTTT	CASSRAGGRSGELFF
.	TRBV28	TRBJ1-2	.	TGTGCCAGCAGCCCCCGTCTACGTTCGGGTGGCTACACCTTC	CASSPRLRSGGYTF
once	TRBV2	TRBJ2-3	TRBD2	TGTGCCAGCAGTGAGTGGAGCGGGAGGGCGACAGATACGCAGTATTTT	CASSEWSGRATDTQYF
.	TRBV6-5	TRBJ1-1	.	TGTGCCAGCAGTTGGTCAGGGGAAAAAGCTTTCTTT	CASSWSGEKAFF
.	TRBV28	TRBJ2-7	TRBD1	TGTGCCAGCAGTTGGACAGGGAACGAGCAGTACTTC	CASSWTGNEQYF
.	TRBV15	TRBJ2-4	.	TGTGCCACCAGCAGAGCGAGGACAGACATAGCCAAAAACATTCAGTACTTC	CATSRARTDIAKNIQYF